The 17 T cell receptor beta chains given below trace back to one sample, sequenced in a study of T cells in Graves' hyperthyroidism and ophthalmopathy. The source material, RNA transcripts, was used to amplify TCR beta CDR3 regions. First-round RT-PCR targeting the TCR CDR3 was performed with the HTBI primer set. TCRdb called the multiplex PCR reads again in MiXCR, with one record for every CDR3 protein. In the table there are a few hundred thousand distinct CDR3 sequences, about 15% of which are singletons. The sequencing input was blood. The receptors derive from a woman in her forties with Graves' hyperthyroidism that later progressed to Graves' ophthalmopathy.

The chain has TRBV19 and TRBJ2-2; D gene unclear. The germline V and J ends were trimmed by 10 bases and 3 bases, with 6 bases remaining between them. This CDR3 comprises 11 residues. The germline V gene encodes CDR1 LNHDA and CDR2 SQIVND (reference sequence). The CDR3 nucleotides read TGTGCCACTCGGTACACCGGGGAGCTGTTTTTT. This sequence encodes CATRYTGELFF.

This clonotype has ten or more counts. CDR3 protein: CASGGQFNQPQHF. DNA of the CDR3: TGTGCCAGCGGTGGACAGTTCAATCAGCCCCAGCATTTT. J is TRBJ1-5 and V is TRBV27; D may be TRBD1 (6 bases). Germline loops: CDR1 MNHEY, CDR2 SMNVEV (reference sequence). The ends were cut back, 8 bases at V and 3 bases at J, with 11 bases in the middle. The CDR3 runs to 13 residues.

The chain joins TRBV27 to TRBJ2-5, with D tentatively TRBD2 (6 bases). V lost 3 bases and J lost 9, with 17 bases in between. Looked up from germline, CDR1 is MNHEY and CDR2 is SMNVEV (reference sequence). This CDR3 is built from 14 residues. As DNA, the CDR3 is TGTGCCAGCAGTTTGAGCGGGCCGCACCGAGCCCAGTACTTC. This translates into CASSLSGPHRAQYF.

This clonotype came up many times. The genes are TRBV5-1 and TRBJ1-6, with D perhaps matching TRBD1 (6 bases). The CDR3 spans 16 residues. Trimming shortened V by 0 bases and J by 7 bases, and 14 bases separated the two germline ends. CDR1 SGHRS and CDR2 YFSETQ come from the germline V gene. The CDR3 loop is CASSLVAQGQNSPLHF. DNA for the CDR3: TGCGCCAGCAGCTTGGTAGCCCAGGGGCAGAATTCACCCCTCCACTTT.

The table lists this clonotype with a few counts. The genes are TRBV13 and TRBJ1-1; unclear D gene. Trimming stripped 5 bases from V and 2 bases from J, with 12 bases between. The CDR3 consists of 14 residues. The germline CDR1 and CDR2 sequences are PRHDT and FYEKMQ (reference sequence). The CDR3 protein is CASSITQRNTEAFF. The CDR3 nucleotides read TGTGCCAGCAGCATAACACAGAGAAACACTGAAGCTTTCTTT.

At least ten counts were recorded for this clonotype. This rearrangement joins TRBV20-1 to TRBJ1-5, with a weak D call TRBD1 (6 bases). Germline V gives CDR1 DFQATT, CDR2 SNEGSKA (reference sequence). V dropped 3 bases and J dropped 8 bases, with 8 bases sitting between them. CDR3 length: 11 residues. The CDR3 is CSASGGEPQHF. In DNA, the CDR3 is TGCAGTGCTAGTGGGGGCGAGCCCCAGCATTTT.

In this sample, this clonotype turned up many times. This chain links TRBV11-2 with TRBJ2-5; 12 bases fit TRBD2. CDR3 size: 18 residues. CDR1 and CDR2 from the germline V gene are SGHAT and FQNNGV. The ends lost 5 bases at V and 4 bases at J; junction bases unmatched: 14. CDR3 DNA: TGTGCCAGCAGCACCACCCATAGCACTAGCGGGAGGTTAGAGACCCAGTACTTC. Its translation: CASSTTHSTSGRLETQYF.

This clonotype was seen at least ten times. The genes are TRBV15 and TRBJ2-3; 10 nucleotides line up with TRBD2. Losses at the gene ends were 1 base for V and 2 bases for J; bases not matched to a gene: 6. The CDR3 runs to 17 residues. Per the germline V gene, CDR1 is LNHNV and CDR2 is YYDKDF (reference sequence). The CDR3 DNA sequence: TGTGCCACCAGCAGAGGCTCCGGGACTAGCGCCACAGATACGCAGTATTTT. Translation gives CATSRGSGTSATDTQYF.

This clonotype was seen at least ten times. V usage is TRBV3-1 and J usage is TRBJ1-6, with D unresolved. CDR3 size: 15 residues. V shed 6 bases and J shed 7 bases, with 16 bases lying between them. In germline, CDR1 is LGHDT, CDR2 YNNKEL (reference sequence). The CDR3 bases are TGTGCCAGCAGGCAGTCTGAAAGAGGGAATTCACCCCTCCACTTT. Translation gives CASRQSERGNSPLHF.

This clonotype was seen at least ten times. CDR3 residues: CSASIQGADYTF. The CDR3 DNA follows: TGCAGTGCTAGCATACAGGGTGCGGACTACACCTTC. This chain uses TRBV20-1 with TRBJ1-2, with D possibly matching TRBD1 (6 bases). The CDR3 is 12 amino acids. The V end was cut by 3 bases, the J end by 10 bases, with 15 bases between. Germline loops: CDR1 DFQATT, CDR2 SNEGSKA (reference sequence).

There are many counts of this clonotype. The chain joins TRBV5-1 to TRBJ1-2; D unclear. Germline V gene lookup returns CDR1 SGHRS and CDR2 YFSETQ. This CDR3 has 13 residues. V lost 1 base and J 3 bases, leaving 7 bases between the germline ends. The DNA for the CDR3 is TGCGCCAGCAGCTTGCTAACAGACTATGGCTACACCTTC. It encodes CASSLLTDYGYTF. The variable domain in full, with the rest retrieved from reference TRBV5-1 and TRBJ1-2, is KAGVTQTPRYLIKTRGQQVTLSCSPISGHRSVSWYQQTPGQGLQFLFEYFSETQRNKGNFPGRFSGRQFSNSRSEMNVSTLELGDSALYLCASSLLTDYGYTFGSGTRLTVV.

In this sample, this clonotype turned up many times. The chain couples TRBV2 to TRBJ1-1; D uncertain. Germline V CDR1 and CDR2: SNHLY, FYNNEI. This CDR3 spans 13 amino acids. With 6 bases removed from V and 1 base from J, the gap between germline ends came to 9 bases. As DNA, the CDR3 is TGTGCCAGCAGATCCGCGGGGAACACTGAAGCTTTCTTT. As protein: CASRSAGNTEAFF. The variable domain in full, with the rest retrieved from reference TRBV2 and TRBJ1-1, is EPEVTQTPSHQVTQMGQEVILRCVPISNHLYFYWYRQILGQKVEFLVSFYNNEISEKSEIFDDQFSVERPDGSNFTLKIRSTKLEDSAMYFCASRSAGNTEAFFGQGTRLTVV.

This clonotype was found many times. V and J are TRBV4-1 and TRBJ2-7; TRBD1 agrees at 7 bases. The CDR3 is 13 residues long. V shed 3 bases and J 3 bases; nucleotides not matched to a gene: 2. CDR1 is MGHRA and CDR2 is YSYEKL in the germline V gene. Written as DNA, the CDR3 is TGCGCCAGCAGCCAGGGACAGTTCTACGAGCAGTACTTC. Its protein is CASSQGQFYEQYF.

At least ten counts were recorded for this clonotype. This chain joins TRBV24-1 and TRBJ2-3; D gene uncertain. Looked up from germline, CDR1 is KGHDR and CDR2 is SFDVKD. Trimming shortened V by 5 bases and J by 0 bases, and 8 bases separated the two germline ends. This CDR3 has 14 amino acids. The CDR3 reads CATSGAASTDTQYF. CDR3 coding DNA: TGTGCCACCAGTGGTGCAGCTAGCACAGATACGCAGTATTTT.

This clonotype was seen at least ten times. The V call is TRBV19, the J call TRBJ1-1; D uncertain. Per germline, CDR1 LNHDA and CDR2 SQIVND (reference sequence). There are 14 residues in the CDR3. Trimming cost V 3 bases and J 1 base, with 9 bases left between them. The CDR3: CASSIPRQNTEAFF. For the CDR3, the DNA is TGTGCCAGTAGTATCCCTCGACAGAACACTGAAGCTTTCTTT. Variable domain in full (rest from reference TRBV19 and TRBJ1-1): DGGITQSPKYLFRKEGQNVTLSCEQNLNHDAMYWYRQDPGQGLRLIYYSQIVNDFQKGDIAEGYSVSREKKESFPLTVTSAQKNPTAFYLCASSIPRQNTEAFFGQGTRLTVV.

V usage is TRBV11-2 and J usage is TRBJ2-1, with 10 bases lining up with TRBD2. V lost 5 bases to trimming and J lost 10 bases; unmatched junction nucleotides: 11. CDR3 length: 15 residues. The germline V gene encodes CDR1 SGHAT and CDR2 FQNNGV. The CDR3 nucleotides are TGTGCCAGCAGCCCACGGCCTAGCGGGGGTTCAGAGCAGTTCTTC. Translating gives CASSPRPSGGSEQFF. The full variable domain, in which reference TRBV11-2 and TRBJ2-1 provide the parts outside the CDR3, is EAGVAQSPRYKIIEKRQSVAFWCNPISGHATLYWYQQILGQGPKLLIQFQNNGVVDDSQLPKDRFSAERLKGVDSTLKIQPAKLEDSAVYLCASSPRPSGGSEQFFGPGTRLTVL.

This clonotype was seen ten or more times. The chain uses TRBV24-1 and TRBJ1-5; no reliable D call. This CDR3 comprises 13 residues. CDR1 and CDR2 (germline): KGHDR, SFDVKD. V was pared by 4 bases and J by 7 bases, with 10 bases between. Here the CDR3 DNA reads TGTGCCACCAGTGACCGGGCTCAACAGCCCCAGCATTTT. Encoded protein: CATSDRAQQPQHF.